The subject of this entry is one TCR beta chain. Its antigen remains unidentified. The data were taken from a study of identical twins. CDR1 is LGHNA and CDR2 is YNFKEQ in the germline V gene. V lost 0 bases, J lost 5 bases, and 5 bases stayed unmatched. This CDR3 has 16 residues. TCRdb independently ran MiXCR on the 5' RACE reads; one entry per CDR3 protein. The data hold about 550,000 distinct CDR3 sequences, with 20% to 25% observed a single time. Regarding the study as a whole: Memory repertoires lacked the insertion deficit that abundant cord blood beta clonotypes showed. Weaker excess twin sharing was seen among beta out-of-frame sequences. The models systematically underestimated how much out-of-frame TCR alpha was shared in monozygotic twins.

These sequences were also reported in another study, on yellow fever vaccine responses in identical twins.

Specimen: CD4+ T cells sorted from blood. The sequence was obtained from a young woman in good health. The chain combines TRBV4-2 with TRBJ2-2; 8 bases fit TRBD2. CDR3 in amino acids: CASSQDGIAGTGELFF. CDR3 bases: TGTGCCAGCAGCCAAGATGGAATAGCGGGAACCGGGGAGCTGTTTTTT.